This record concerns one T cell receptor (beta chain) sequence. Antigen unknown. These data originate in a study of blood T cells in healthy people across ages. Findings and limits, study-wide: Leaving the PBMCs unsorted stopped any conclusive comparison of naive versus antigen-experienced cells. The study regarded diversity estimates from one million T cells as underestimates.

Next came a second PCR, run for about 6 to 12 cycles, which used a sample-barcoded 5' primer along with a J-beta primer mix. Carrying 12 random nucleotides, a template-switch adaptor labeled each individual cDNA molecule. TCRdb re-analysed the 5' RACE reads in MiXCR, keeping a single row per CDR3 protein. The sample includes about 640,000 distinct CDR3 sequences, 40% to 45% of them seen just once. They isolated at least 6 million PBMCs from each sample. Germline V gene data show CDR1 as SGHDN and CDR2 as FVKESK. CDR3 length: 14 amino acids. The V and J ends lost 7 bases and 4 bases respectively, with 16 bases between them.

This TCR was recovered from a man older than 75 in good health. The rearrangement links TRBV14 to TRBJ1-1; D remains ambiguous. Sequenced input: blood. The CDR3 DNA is TGTGCCAGCACGTCCCTGAGTGGTAGCACTGAAGCTTTCTTT. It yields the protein CASTSLSGSTEAFF.